This TCR beta chain was sequenced during a study of T-cell memory formation after mild COVID-19. Study-level findings and limits: CD4/CD8 balance characterized clones contracting day 15 to 85, and CD4+ skew characterized later expanders. Pre-infection memory already had some responding clones, implying cross-reactive memory joined. Mostly located in CM and EM were contracting CD4+ clones, with contracting CD8+ clones located in EMRA.

The CDR3 runs to 18 residues. The V gene's germline CDR1 is MGHRA and CDR2 YSYEKL. Germline trimming cut 4 bases from V and 4 bases from J; bases unmatched to any gene: 10. The TCR alpha and TCR beta cDNA libraries, bearing sample barcodes and UMIs, were generated by 5'RACE using constant-segment primers. TCRdb ran MiXCR on the 5' RACE reads and lists one entry per CDR3 protein. This table has approximately 250,000 distinct CDR3 sequences, approximately 16% appearing once. In its sample, this clonotype was seen many times. Its antigen remains unidentified. The J gene is TRBJ2-5, the V gene TRBV4-1; 15 positions agree with TRBD2. Material: PBMCs or a T cell subset sorted from them (not recorded which). This clonotype was obtained from a man aged 18 to 29 who had mild COVID-19 (a few samples of this study predate the infection). Cell type and time point are not known. CDR3 in amino acids: CASSRLGLAGGQRETQYF. The CDR3 bases are TGCGCCAGCAGCCGACTAGGACTAGCGGGGGGGCAACGAGAGACCCAGTACTTC.